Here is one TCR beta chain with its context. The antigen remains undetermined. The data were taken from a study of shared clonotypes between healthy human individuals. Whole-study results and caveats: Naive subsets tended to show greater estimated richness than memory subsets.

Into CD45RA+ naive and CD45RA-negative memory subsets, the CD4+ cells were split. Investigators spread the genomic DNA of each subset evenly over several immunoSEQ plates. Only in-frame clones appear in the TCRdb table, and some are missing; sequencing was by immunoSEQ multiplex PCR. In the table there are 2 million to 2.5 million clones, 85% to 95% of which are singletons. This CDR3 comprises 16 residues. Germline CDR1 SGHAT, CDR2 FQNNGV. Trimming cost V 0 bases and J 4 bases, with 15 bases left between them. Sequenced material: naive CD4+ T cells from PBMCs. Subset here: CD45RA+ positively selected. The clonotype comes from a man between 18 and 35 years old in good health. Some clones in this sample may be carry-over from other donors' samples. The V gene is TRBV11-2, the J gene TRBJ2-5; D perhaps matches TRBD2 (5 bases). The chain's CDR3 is CASSLDLARGGETQYF. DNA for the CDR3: TGTGCCAGCAGCTTAGATCTGGCACGCGGAGGAGAGACCCAGTACTTC.